This T cell receptor beta chain emerged from a study of CD8 T cells in acute hepatitis C reinfection (dated by TCRdb to the early 2020s). The study in broad terms: Both during acute infection and after viral clearance, the study profiled the TCRbeta repertoire of CD8+ T cells that were specific for the HCV NS3-1073 epitope. Paired acute and follow-up samples were contributed by four spontaneous resolvers.

Paper-wide results and their limitations: Few CDR3 sequences were shared with other epitopes, and differences in sequencing approaches may have limited exact matching. Approximately 13 public clonotypes were identified irrespective of outcome, and one of the public clonotypes used V04-02/J02-02. Because bulk sequencing covered only the TCRbeta chain, the alphabeta pairing of the public clonotypes could not be determined. No follow-up repertoires were available for chronically infected subjects, since NS3-1073 specific cells were too rare to be sorted. Preferential use of the TRBV04 and TRBV06 gene families was observed in all groups, and this preferential usage was not explained by overrepresentation in the naive pool. The NS3-1073 specific repertoires were highly diverse, and diversity did not differ significantly among acute resolver, follow-up resolver and acute chronic samples.

Read against the paper, the sample's time point label means: naive CD8 control sorted from an acute-time-point sample. Enrolled in the Montreal Hepatitis C Cohort (HEPCO) in Canada, the donors were people who inject drugs, and these donors were followed every 3 months. Acute primary HCV infection was defined as a positive HCV RNA or antibody test that came after a negative test within the prior 24 weeks. Antibodies against CD3, CD8 and CD45RO were used for surface staining, and dead cells were excluded with an aqua fixable dye. The cohort additionally had about 6 subjects who developed chronic infection, which was defined as HCV RNA positivity at 24 weeks. From thawed, previously cryostored peripheral blood mononuclear cells, CD8+ T cells were purified through negative selection performed by means of the MACS CD8+ T cell Isolation Kit. A BD FACSAria II cell sorter was used to sort the cells. Genomic DNA was extracted from the FACS-sorted cells, and the TCRbeta chains were sequenced by the commercial immunoSEQ service. Regarding the original processing steps: ImmunoSEQ Analyzer software v3.0 and R v3.5.1 were used to analyze the repertoire data. Only productive rearrangements were analyzed, as sequences containing stop codons or out-of-frame rearrangements were removed. The sequencing provider supplied the metrics for Simpson diversity, Shannon entropy, CDR3 length and nucleotide addition. Clonotypes were grouped by frequency into dominant, sub-dominant, low or lowest abundance categories, and clonotypes below 0.1% were left out of most analyses. A CDR3 amino acid clonotype was called public when found in at least two subjects at a cumulative frequency of at least 0.5%. In TCRdb, the immuneACCESS table is reduced to in-frame sequences with V and J assigned. These tables do not hold every clone; where another copy was compared, an unresolved V gene accounts for under half, and the others remain unexplained. The V and J calls and the clone size are those of that table, but D and trimming were determined from the DNA. Here the sample has some 40,000 clones; approximately 87% occur a single time. 0.5% of the sample is held by the ten biggest clonotypes.

CDR1 SGHRS and CDR2 YFSETQ are derived from the germline V gene. From cysteine to phenylalanine, the CDR3 is 13 amino acids long. The read is trimmed to its CDR3 DNA, 39 bases read in frame from base 1. A distance of 13 bases separates the germline ends of V and J, which lose 6 bases and 4 bases respectively. Turning to this clone: Its recognized antigen is unknown. No base quality information exists; no much larger clone differs at one position.

The sequence came from a man between 25 and 39 years old with chronic hepatitis C. The sequenced material came from naive CD8+ T cells from PBMCs. Explained via the paper, the cell subset or site label denotes: sorted total naive CD45RO-negative CD8+ T cells. The rearranged chain carries TRBV5-1 and TRBJ1-2; the D gene is unclear. CDR3 protein: CASTDERGYGYTF. The sequence in DNA is TGCGCCAGCACTGACGAACGGGGCTATGGCTACACCTTC.